The clone carrying this TCR beta chain was seen repeatedly, ten times or more. Noted time point: persistent/refractory GD, antithyroid drugs over 5 years with positive TRAb. Following extraction of RNA from PBMCs, that RNA was used to make the TCR library. Guidelines of the American Thyroid Association were used to diagnose Graves' disease. Patients were enrolled at an endocrinology department in Xi'an, China. Trimming took 2 bases from V and 3 from J, leaving 8 bases between them. CDR1 is MNHEY, CDR2 SMNVEV, per germline (reference sequence). This CDR3 contains 14 residues. With iRepertoire HTBI primers and Arm-PCR of CDR3 regions, TCR beta libraries were built. In the original processing: Samples jointly harbored about 65 TRBV and some 13 TRBJ segments. In TCRdb, the multiplex PCR reads were re-called with MiXCR into one record per CDR3 protein. Clone size and V and J calls follow TCRdb, not the original study. The table records over 350,000 distinct CDR3 sequences, less than 25% of them present only once.

This entry comes from a study of regulatory T cells in long-lasting Graves disease. The input for sequencing was peripheral blood mononuclear cells (PBMCs), taken when the disease was refractory, from a patient treated with antithyroid drugs. The rearrangement joins TRBV27 to TRBJ1-5; D is ambiguous. This clonotype was sampled from a female donor with Graves disease. DNA of the CDR3: TGTGCCAGCAGTTTAGCACAGTACAATCAGCCCCAGCATTTT. This gives the protein CASSLAQYNQPQHF.